This T cell receptor (beta chain) stems from a study of T-cell reconstitution after alpha-beta-depleted transplantation in children (dated by TCRdb to 2016 to 2018). At the level of the whole study: Using TCR repertoire profiling, the study followed T-cell immune reconstitution in a quantitative way in children after TCRalphabeta/CD19-depleted allogeneic hematopoietic cell transplantation.

The receptor library was made with PCR. Reads for this sample came from an Illumina HiSeq 2500. TCR library preparation used molecular barcoding, with unique molecular identifiers applied to normalize quantification of the TCRbeta repertoire. TCRdb applied fastp at Q25 and MiXCR to the public reads, then kept only in-frame beta chains. Under each unique CDR3 protein, matching rows form one entry showing the most common genes and DNA. Within this sample are some 640,000 distinct CDR3 sequences, with around a sixth of them counted one time only. The biggest ten clones account for under 1.2% of the sample. Remarks on this clonotype: It lacks a known antigen. No qualities accompany the bases; no much larger clone lies one base away.

V loses 5 bases of germline sequence and J loses 2 bases, and the interval between the two ends is 25 bases. The CDR3, from cysteine to phenylalanine, totals 19 residues. Here the CDR3 DNA is all that survives: 57 bases in frame from base 1. The source of this sequence is a human donor who donated a stem cell graft to a child with acute myeloid leukemia. The specimen was PBMCs from the stem cell graft donor, collected from the stem cell graft. The chain couples TRBV12-3 or TRBV12-4 to TRBJ2-4; TRBD2 might be the D gene, on 5 matching bases. The CDR3 loop reads CASSPWETRSGTTKNIQYF. The bases read TGTGCCAGCAGTCCTTGGGAGACACGATCGGGCACAACCAAAAACATTCAGTACTTC.